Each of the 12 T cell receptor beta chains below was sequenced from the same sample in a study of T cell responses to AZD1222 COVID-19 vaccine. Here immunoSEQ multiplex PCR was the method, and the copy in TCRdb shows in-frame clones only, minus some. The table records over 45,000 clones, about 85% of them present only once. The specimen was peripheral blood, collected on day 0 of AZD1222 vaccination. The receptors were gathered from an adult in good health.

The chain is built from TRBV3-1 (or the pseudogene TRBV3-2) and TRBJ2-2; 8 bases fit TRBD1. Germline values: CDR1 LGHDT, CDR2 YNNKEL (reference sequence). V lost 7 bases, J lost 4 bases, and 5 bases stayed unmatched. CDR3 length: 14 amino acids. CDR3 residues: CASKTDRGTGELFF. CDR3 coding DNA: TGTGCCAGCAAGACCGACAGGGGCACCGGGGAGCTGTTTTTT.

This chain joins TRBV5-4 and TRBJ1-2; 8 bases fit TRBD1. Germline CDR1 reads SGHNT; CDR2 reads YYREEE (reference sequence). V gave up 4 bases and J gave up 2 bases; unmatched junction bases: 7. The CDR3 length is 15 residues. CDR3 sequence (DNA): TGTGCCAGCAGCCGACTGACAGGGGAGAACTATGGCTACACCTTC. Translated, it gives CASSRLTGENYGYTF.

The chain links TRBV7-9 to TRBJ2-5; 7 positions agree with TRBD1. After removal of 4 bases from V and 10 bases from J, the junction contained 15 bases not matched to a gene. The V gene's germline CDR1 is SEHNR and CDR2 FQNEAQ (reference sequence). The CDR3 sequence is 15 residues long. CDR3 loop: CASSSRDRLRGSQYF. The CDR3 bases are TGTGCCAGCAGCTCCAGGGACAGACTAAGAGGTAGCCAGTACTTC.

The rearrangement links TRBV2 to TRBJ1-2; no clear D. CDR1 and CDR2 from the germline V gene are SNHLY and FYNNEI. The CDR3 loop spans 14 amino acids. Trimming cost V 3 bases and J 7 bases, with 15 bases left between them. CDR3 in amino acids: CASSEAFRPTGYTF. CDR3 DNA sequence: TGTGCCAGCAGTGAGGCTTTCAGGCCCACTGGCTACACCTTC. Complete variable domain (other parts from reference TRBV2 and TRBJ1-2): EPEVTQTPSHQVTQMGQEVILRCVPISNHLYFYWYRQILGQKVEFLVSFYNNEISEKSEIFDDQFSVERPDGSNFTLKIRSTKLEDSAMYFCASSEAFRPTGYTFGSGTRLTVV.

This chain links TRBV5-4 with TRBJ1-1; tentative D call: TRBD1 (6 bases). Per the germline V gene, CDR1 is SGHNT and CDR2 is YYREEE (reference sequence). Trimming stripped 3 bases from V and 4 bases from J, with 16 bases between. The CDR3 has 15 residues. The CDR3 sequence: CASSSGSGGPTEAFF. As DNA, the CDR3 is TGTGCCAGCAGCTCCGGGTCCGGGGGGCCCACTGAAGCTTTCTTT.

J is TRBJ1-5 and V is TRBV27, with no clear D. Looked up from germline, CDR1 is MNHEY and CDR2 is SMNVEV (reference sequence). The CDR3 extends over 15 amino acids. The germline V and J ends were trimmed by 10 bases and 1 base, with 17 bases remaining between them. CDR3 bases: TGTGCCACTTCCCCTGGAGACCGGAGCAATCAGCCCCAGCATTTT. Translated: CATSPGDRSNQPQHF.

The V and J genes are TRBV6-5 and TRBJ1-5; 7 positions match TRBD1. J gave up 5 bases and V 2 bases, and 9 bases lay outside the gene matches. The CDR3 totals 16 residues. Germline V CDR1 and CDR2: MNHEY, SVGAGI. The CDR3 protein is CASSYTGQFGDQPQHF. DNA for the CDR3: TGTGCCAGCAGTTACACGGGACAGTTTGGGGATCAGCCCCAGCATTTT.

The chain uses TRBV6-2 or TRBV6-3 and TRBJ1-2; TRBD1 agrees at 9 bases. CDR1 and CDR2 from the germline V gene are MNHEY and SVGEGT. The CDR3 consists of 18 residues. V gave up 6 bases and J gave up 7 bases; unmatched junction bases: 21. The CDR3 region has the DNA TGTGCCAGCAGCCAACCTCCGGGACAGGGCGTCGGTTTTATTGGCTACACCTTC. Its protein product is CASSQPPGQGVGFIGYTF.

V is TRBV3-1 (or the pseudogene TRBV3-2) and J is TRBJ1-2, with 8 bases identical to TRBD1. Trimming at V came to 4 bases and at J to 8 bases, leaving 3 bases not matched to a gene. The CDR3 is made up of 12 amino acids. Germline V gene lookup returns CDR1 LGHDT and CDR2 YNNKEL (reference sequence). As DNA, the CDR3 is TGTGCCAGCAGCCCAGGGGGCCTCGGCTACACCTTC. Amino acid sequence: CASSPGGLGYTF.

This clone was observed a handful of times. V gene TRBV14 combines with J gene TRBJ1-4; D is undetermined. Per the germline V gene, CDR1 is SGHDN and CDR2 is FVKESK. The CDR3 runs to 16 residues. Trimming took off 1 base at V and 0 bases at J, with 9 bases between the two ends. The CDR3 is CASSQGRRPTNEKLFF. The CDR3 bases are TGTGCCAGCAGCCAAGGACGACGGCCAACTAATGAAAAACTGTTTTTT.

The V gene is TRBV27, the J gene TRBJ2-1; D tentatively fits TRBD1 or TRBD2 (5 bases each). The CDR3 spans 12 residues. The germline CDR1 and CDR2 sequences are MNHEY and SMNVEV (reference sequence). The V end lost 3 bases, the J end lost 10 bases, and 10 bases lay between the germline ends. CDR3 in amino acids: CASSFGGREQFF. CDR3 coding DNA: TGTGCCAGCAGTTTTGGGGGTAGGGAGCAGTTCTTC.

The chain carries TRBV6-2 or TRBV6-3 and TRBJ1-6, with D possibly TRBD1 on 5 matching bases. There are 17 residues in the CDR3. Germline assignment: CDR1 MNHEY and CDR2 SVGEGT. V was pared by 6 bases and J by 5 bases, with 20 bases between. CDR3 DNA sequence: TGTGCCAGCAGCAAAAAACTCGACAGCCTGAATAATTCACCCCTCCACTTT. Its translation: CASSKKLDSLNNSPLHF.